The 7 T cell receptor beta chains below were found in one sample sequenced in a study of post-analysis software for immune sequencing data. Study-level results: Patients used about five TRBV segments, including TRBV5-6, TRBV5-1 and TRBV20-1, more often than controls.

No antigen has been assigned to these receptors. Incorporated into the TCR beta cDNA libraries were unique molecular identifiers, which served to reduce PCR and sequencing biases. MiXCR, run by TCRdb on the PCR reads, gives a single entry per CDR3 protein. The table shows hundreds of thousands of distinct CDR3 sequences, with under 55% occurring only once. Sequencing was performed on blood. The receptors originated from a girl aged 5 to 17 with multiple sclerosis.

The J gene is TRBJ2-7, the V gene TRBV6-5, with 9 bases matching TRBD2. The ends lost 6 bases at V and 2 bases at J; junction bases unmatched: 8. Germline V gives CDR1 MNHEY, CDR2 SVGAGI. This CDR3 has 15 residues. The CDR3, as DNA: TGTGCCAGCAGGCCTGCGGCGGGAGGGCCCTACGAGCAGTACTTC. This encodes CASRPAAGGPYEQYF.

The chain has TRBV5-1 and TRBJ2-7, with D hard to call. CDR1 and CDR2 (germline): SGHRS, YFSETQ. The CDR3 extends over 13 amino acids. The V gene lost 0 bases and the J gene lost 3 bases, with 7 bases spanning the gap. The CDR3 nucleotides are TGCGCCAGCAGCTTGGGGATGTTCTACGAGCAGTACTTC. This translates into CASSLGMFYEQYF.

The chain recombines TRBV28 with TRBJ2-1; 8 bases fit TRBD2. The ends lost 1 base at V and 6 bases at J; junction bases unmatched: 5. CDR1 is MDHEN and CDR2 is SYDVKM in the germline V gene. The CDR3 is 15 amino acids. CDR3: CASSLSSGSTNEQFF. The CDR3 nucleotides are TGTGCCAGCAGTTTATCCAGCGGGAGCACCAATGAGCAGTTCTTC.

The CDR3 sequence is CSVEPSGVGAFF. CDR3 nucleotide sequence: TGCAGCGTTGAACCGTCGGGGGTAGGGGCTTTCTTT. J is TRBJ1-1 and V is TRBV29-1; tentative D call: TRBD1 (5 bases). The CDR3 runs to 12 residues. Germline V gives CDR1 SQVTM, CDR2 ANQGSEA. The ends were cut back, 2 bases at V and 11 bases at J, with 15 bases in the middle. The whole variable domain, remainder taken from reference TRBV29-1 and TRBJ1-1, is SAVISQKPSRDICQRGTSLTIQCQVDSQVTMMFWYRQQPGQSLTLIATANQGSEATYESGFVIDKFPISRPNLTFSTLTVSNMSPEDSSIYLCSVEPSGVGAFFGQGTRLTVV.

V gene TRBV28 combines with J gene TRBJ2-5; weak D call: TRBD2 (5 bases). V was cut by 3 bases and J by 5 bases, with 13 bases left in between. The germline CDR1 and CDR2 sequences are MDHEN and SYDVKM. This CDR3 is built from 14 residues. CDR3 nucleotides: TGTGCCAGCAGTTTTTTCGGGGATGGGGAGACCCAGTACTTC. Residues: CASSFFGDGETQYF.

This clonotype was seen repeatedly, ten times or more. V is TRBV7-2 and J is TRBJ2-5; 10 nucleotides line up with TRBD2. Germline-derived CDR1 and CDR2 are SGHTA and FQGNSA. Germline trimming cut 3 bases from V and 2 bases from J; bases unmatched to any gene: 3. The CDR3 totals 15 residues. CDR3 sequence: CASSLRTSGQETQYF. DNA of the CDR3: TGTGCCAGCAGCTTGCGGACTAGCGGTCAAGAGACCCAGTACTTC.

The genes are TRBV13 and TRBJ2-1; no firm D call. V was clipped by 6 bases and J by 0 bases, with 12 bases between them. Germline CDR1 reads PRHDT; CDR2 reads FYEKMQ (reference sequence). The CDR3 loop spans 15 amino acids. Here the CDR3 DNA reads TGTGCCAGCAGACGTTACCCGAGCTCCTACAATGAGCAGTTCTTC. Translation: CASRRYPSSYNEQFF.